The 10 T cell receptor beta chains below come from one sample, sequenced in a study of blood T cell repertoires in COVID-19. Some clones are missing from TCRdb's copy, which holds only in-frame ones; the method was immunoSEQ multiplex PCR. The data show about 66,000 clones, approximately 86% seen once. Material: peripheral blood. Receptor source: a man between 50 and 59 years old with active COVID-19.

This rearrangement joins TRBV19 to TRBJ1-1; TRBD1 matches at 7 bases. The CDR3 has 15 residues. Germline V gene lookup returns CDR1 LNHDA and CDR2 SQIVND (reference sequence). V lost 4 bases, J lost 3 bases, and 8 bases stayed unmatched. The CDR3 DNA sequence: TGTGCCAGTAGTAGGCCCAAGGGGGCCCACACTGAAGCTTTCTTT. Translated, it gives CASSRPKGAHTEAFF.

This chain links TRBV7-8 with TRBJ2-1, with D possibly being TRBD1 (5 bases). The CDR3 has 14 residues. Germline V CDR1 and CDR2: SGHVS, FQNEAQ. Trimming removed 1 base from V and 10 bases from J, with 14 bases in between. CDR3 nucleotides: TGTGCCAGCAGCTTAGGCGGTCCAGGGATAGAGCAGTTCTTC. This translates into CASSLGGPGIEQFF.

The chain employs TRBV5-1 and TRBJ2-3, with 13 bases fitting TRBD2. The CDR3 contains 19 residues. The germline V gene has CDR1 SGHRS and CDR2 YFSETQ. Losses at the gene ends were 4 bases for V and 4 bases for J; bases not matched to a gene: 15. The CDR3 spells CASSVTGTSGVSAPDTQYF. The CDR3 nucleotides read TGCGCCAGCAGCGTGACCGGGACTAGCGGGGTCTCGGCACCAGATACGCAGTATTTT.

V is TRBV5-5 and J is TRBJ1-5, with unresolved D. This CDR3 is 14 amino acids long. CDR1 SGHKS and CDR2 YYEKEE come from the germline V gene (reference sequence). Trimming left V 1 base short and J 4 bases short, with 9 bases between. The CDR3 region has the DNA TGTGCCAGCAGCTTGTGGGCCGTTAATCAGCCCCAGCATTTT. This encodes CASSLWAVNQPQHF.

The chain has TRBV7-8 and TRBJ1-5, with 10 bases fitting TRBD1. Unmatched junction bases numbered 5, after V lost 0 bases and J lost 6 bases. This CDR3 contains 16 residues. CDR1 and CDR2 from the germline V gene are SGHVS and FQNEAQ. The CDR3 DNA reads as TGTGCCAGCAGCTTAGCGGGGACAGGGGCATCTCAGCCCCAGCATTTT. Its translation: CASSLAGTGASQPQHF.

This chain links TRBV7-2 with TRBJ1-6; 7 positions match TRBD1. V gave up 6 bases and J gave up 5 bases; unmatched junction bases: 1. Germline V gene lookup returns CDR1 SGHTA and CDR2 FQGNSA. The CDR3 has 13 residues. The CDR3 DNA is TGTGCCAGCAGGGGACAGAATAATTCACCCCTCCACTTT. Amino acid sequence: CASRGQNNSPLHF.

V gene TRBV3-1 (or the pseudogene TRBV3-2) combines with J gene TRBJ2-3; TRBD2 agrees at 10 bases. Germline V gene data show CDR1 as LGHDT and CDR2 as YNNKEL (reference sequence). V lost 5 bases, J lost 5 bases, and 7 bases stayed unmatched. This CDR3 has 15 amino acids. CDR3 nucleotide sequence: TGTGCCAGCAGCTCAGCGGGAGGGCCGGGAGATACGCAGTATTTT. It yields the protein CASSSAGGPGDTQYF.

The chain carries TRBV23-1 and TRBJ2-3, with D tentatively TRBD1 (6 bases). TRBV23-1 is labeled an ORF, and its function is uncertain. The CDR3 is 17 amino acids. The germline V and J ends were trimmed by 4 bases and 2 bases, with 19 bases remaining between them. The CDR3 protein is CASSRYLGGYDTDTQYF. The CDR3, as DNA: TGCGCCAGCAGTCGATACCTTGGGGGCTATGACACAGATACGCAGTATTTT.

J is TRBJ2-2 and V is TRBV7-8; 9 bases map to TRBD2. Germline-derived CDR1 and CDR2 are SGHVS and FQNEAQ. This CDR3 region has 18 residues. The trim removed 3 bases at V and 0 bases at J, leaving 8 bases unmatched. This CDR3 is CASSFRTSGPSNTGELFF. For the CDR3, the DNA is TGTGCCAGCAGCTTTCGAACTAGCGGGCCTTCGAACACCGGGGAGCTGTTTTTT.

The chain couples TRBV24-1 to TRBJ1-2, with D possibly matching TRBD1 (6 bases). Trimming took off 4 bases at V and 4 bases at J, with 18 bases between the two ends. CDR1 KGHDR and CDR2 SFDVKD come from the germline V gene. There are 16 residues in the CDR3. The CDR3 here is CATSDFKQGKGYGYTF. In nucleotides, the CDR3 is TGTGCCACCAGTGACTTCAAACAGGGTAAAGGCTATGGCTACACCTTC.